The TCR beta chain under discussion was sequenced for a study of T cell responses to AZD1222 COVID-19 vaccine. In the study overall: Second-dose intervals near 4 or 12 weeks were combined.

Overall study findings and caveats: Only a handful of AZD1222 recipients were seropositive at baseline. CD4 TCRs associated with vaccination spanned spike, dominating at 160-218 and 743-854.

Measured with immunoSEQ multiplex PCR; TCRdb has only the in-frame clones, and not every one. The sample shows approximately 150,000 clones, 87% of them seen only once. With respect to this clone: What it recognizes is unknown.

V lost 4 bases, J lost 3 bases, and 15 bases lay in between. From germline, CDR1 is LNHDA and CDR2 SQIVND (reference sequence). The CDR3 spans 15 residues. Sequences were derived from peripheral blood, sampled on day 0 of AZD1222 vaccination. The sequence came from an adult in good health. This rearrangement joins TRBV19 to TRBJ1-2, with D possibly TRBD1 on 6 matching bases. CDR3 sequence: CASSKGLDSHYGYTF. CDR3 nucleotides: TGTGCCAGTAGTAAGGGGCTGGACAGTCACTATGGCTACACCTTC.